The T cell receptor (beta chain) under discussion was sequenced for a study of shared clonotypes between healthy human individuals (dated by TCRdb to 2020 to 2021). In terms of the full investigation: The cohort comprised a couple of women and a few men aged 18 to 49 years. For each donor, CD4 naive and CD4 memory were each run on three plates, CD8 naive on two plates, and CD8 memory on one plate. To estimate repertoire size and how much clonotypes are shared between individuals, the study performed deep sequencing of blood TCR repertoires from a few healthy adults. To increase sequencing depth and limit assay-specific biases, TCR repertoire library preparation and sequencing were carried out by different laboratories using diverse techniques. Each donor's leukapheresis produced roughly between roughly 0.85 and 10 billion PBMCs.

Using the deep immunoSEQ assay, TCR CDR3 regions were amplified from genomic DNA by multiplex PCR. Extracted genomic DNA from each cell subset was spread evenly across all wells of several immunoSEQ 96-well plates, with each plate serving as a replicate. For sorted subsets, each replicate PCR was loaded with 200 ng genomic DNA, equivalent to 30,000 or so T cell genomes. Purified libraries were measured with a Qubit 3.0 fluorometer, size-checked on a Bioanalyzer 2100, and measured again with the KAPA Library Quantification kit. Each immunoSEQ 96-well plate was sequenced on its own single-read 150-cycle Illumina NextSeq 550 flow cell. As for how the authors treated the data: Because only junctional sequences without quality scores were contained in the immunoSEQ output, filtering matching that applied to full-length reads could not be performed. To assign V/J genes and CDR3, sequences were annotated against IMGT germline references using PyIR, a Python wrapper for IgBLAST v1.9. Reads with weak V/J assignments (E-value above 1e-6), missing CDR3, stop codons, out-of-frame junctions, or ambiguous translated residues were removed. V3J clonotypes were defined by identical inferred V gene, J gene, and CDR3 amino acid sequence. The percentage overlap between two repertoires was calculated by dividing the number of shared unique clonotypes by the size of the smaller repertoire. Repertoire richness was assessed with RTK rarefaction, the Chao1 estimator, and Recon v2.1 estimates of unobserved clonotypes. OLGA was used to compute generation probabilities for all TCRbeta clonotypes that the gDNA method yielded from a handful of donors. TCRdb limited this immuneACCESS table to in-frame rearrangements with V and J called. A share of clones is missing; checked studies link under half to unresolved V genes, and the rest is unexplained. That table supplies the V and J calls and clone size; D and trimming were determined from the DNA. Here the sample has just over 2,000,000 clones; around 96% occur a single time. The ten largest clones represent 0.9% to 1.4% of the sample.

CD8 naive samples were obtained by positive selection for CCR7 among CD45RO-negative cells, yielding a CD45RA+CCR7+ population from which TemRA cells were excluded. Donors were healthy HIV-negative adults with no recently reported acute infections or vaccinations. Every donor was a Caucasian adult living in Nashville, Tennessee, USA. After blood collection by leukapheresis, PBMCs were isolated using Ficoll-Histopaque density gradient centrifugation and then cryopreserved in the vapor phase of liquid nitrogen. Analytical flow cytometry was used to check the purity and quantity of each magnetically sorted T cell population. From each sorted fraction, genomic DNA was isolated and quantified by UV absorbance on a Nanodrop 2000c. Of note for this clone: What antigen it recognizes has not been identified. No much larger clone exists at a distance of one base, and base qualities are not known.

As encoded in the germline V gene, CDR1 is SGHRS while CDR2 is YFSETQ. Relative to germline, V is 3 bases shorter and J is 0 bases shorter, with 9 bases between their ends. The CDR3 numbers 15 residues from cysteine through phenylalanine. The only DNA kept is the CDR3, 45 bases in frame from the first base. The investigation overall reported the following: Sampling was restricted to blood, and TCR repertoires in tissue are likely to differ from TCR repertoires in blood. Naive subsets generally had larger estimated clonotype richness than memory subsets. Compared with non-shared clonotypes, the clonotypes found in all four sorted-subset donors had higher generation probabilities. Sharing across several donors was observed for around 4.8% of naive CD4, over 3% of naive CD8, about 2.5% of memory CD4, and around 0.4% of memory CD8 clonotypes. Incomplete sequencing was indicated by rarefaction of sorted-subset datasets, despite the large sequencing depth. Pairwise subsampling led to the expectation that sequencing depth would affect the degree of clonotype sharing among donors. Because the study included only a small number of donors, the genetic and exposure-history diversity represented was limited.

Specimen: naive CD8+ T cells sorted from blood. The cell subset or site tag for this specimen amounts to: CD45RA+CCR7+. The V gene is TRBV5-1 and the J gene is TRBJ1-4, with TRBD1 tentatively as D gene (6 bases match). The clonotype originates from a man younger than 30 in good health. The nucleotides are TGCGCCAGCAGCTCGGACAGCACAACTAATGAAAAACTGTTTTTT. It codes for CASSSDSTTNEKLFF.